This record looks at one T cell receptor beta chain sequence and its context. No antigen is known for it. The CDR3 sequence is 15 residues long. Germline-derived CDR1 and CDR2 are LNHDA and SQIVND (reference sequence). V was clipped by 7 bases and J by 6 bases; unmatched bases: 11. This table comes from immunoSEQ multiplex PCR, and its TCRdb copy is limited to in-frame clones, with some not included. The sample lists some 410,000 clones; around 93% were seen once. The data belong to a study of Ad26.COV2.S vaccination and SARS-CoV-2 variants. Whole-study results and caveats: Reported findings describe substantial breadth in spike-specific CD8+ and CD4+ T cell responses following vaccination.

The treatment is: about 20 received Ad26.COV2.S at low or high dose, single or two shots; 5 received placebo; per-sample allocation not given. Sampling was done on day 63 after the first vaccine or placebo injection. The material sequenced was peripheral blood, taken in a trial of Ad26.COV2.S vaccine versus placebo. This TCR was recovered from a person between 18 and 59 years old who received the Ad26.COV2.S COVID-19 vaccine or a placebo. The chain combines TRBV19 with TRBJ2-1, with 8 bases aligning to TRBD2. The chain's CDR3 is CASNSIGTRRNEQFF. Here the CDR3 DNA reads TGTGCCAGTAACAGCATCGGGACTAGACGCAATGAGCAGTTCTTC.